This T cell receptor (beta chain) was captured in a study of patients and donors after allogeneic stem cell transplantation. This clonotype was picked up many times. CDR3 length: 15 amino acids. V was trimmed by 1 base and J by 4 bases, leaving 13 bases between them. In TCRdb, the RT-PCR reads were re-called with MiXCR into one record per CDR3 protein. The profile shows approximately 90,000 distinct CDR3 sequences, around 5% of them singletons. The genes are TRBV12-3 or TRBV12-4 and TRBJ1-1; D remains ambiguous. The TCR originated in a human donor who was either an allogeneic HSCT recipient or a stem cell or donor lymphocyte infusion donor (not recorded which). It is not recorded whose cells these are; they may come from a transplant donor. The sequencing sample was made of blood, either unsorted or a sorted T cell fraction (not recorded which). This CDR3 is CASSLVAGVGTEAFF. CDR3 DNA sequence: TGTGCCAGCAGTTTAGTGGCGGGCGTTGGCACTGAAGCTTTCTTT.